Listed below are T cell receptor beta chains from one sample, sequenced in a study of blood T cell repertoires in COVID-19. Libraries were prepared by immunoSEQ multiplex PCR; TCRdb keeps only in-frame clonotypes and omits some of them. Among around 340,000 clones, 70% to 90% were seen once, and the ten largest hold about 7.1%. Sequenced material: peripheral blood. The source of these receptors is a woman aged 60 to 75 with COVID-19, enrolled during active disease. Both conserved end residues are part of each CDR3. Fields, in order: D gene, V gene, J gene, clone size, CDR3 DNA, CDR3 protein. The D gene is left open where the match is weak. Some rows mark clone size as missing; the rest say once, few, many or name a class of expanded clone.

>-|TRBV11-3|TRBJ1-1|-
TGTGCCAGCAGCTTAGGCGGATTGAACACTGAAGCTTTCTTT
CASSLGGLNTEAFF
>-|TRBV6-6|TRBJ2-1|-
TGTGCCAGCAGTTACCCGGGGAATGAGCAGTTCTTC
CASSYPGNEQFF
>-|TRBV30|TRBJ1-6|-
TGTGCCTGGAGCCGGGGGGACGCTGTCGTTCGTAATTCACCCCTCCACTTT
CAWSRGDAVVRNSPLHF
>-|TRBV7-9|TRBJ1-4|-
TGTGCCAGCAGCTTAGGTTCGGGGGGCGCCGGGGAAAAACTGTTTTTT
CASSLGSGGAGEKLFF
>-|TRBV7-9|TRBJ2-7|-
TGTGCCGGACGGTTGAGGAGGTACGAGCAGTACTTC
CAGRLRRYEQYF
>TRBD1|TRBV5-5|TRBJ1-5|once
TGTGCCAGCAGCCCGCAACCATCTCCGGGACAGGGGGAAAATCAGCCCCAGCATTTT
CASSPQPSPGQGENQPQHF
>-|TRBV2|TRBJ2-7|-
TGTGCCAGCAGTGAATGGCGGTTCGAGCAGTACTTC
CASSEWRFEQYF
>TRBD1|TRBV3-1/TRBV3-2|TRBJ2-7|few
TGTGCCAGCAGCCCGACAGGGACCTACGAGCAGTACTTC
CASSPTGTYEQYF
>TRBD2|TRBV30|TRBJ2-1|once
TGTGCCTGGGGCGACGGGGGGAATTACAATGAGCAGTTCTTC
CAWGDGGNYNEQFF
>-|TRBV4-3|TRBJ1-4|-
TGCGCCAGCAGCCAACTCGTAGGGGATTCGGGCGAAAAACTGTTTTTT
CASSQLVGDSGEKLFF
>TRBD1|TRBV9|TRBJ1-2|-
TGTGCCAGCAGCGTAGAGGGACAGGTGGCCTATGGCTACACCTTC
CASSVEGQVAYGYTF
>TRBD2|TRBV5-1|TRBJ2-1|-
TGCGCCAGCACCAATAGCGGGGGGACATACAATGAGCAGTTCTTC
CASTNSGGTYNEQFF
>-|TRBV7-7|TRBJ2-2|-
TGTGCCACCGAATCAGGGGCCGGGGAGCTGTTTTTT
CATESGAGELFF
>-|TRBV10-1|TRBJ2-3|-
TGCGCCAGCAGCCAAGGGAGCGGGAGCACAGATACGCAGTATTTT
CASSQGSGSTDTQYF
>TRBD1|TRBV4-3|TRBJ1-1|-
TGCGCCAGCAGCCAACAGACAGGGACGAACACTGAAGCTTTCTTT
CASSQQTGTNTEAFF
>-|TRBV9|TRBJ1-2|-
TGTGCCAGCAGCGCCGATACCCGGTGGGGCTACACCTTC
CASSADTRWGYTF
>-|TRBV5-1|TRBJ1-2|-
TGCGCCAGCAGCCAGGCTAGGGCCGGGGAGGGCTATGGCTACACCTTC
CASSQARAGEGYGYTF
>TRBD2|TRBV6-4|TRBJ2-1|-
TGTGCCAGCAGGAGGGCTAGCGGGGGAAAAAATGAGCAGTTCTTC
CASRRASGGKNEQFF
>-|TRBV30|TRBJ1-1|few
TGTGCCTGGCCCCCCCGGGGGAGGACGGAGAACACTGAAGCTTTCTTT
CAWPPRGRTENTEAFF
>TRBD1|TRBV4-1|TRBJ1-4|-
TGCGCCAGCAGCCAAGAAACGGGACAGCCGGTTGAAAAACTGTTTTTT
CASSQETGQPVEKLFF
>TRBD2|TRBV30|TRBJ2-3|once
TGTGCCTGGAGTGTAGCCAGCGGGGGATTTATGGGCACAGATACGCAGTATTTT
CAWSVASGGFMGTDTQYF
>TRBD2|TRBV3-1/TRBV3-2|TRBJ2-2|-
TGTGCCAGCAGCCCCCGGACTAGCGGGTTCACCGGGGAGCTGTTTTTT
CASSPRTSGFTGELFF
>-|TRBV11-1|TRBJ2-7|-
TGTGCCAGCAGCTTAGTATCCTACGAGCAGTACTTC
CASSLVSYEQYF
>-|TRBV9|TRBJ1-3|-
TGTGCCAGCAGCGCCTTTGTATCTGGAAACACCATATATTTT
CASSAFVSGNTIYF
>TRBD1|TRBV6-5|TRBJ1-1|once
TGTGCCATAGCTCCCCAGGGACAGTACGTGGTTGAAGCTTTCTTT
CAIAPQGQYVVEAFF
>-|TRBV15|TRBJ1-1|few
TGTGCCACCAGCAGAGAAAGGCAGCCTCCAGGAGCTTTCTTT
CATSRERQPPGAFF
>-|TRBV29-1|TRBJ1-6|-
TGCAGCGATCGACTACTGTTCGATAATTCACCCCTCCACTTT
CSDRLLFDNSPLHF
>-|TRBV7-3|TRBJ2-1|-
TGTGCCAGCAGCTTAATGCAGGGATACAATGAGCAGTTCTTC
CASSLMQGYNEQFF
>TRBD1|TRBV5-1|TRBJ2-2|-
TGCGCCAGCAGCTTAGCAGGGGGCGTCACCGGGGAGCTGTTTTTT
CASSLAGGVTGELFF
>TRBD1|TRBV4-3|TRBJ2-7|-
TGCGCCAGCAGCCAAGTCGGGACAGGGGACGAGCAGTACTTC
CASSQVGTGDEQYF
>TRBD1|TRBV11-2|TRBJ1-2|-
TGTGCCAGCAGCCCTAGGACAGGGCCCTATGGCTACACCTTC
CASSPRTGPYGYTF
>-|TRBV19|TRBJ2-3|once
TGTGCCAGTAGTAGGTTTACAGGGATCGATACGCAGTATTTT
CASSRFTGIDTQYF
>TRBD1|TRBV27|TRBJ1-2|-
TGTGCCAGTTCGCCCGGGACAGGAGCTAACTATGGCTACACCTTC
CASSPGTGANYGYTF
>-|TRBV7-2|TRBJ1-1|-
TGTGCCAGCAGCCAAGGGGTCCGGAACACTGAAGCTTTCTTT
CASSQGVRNTEAFF
>-|TRBV6-5|TRBJ1-2|-
TGTGCCAGCAGTTACTCGGCCCCGATTTATGGCTACACCTTC
CASSYSAPIYGYTF
>-|TRBV30|TRBJ2-3|-
TGTGCCTGGACCGGCCTCAGGTTAGATACGCAGTATTTT
CAWTGLRLDTQYF
>-|TRBV19|TRBJ2-7|-
TGTGCCAGTAGTCCACAGGGCGCACCCTACGAGCAGTACTTC
CASSPQGAPYEQYF
>-|TRBV2|TRBJ1-3|many
TGTGCCAGCAGCGCGGAGGGCGGGGGAAACACCATATATTTT
CASSAEGGGNTIYF
>-|TRBV30|TRBJ1-2|-
TGTGCCTGGAGTCCTCCTACTAACTATGGCTACACCTTC
CAWSPPTNYGYTF
>TRBD2|TRBV28|TRBJ2-1|-
TGTGCCAGCAGTTCTACCGGGACTAGCCGGTCGAATGAGCAGTTCTTC
CASSSTGTSRSNEQFF
>TRBD1|TRBV27|TRBJ1-5|once
TGTGCCAGCAGCCCCGGGACAGGGGCGAATCAGCCCCAGCATTTT
CASSPGTGANQPQHF
>-|TRBV21-1|TRBJ1-2|once
TGTGCCAGCAGCGCAATACAGGGGGCGTATCATGGCTACACCTTC
CASSAIQGAYHGYTF
>-|TRBV3-1/TRBV3-2|TRBJ1-4|-
TGTGCCAGCAGTCTAACAGGAGCTTCAACTAATGAAAAACTGTTTTTT
CASSLTGASTNEKLFF
>-|TRBV12-3/TRBV12-4|TRBJ1-2|-
TGTGCCAGCAGTTTAGATCCCCGGAGAGACTACACCTTC
CASSLDPRRDYTF
>-|TRBV7-2|TRBJ2-1|-
TGTGCCAGCAGCTTAGGGCAGGGGGGATACAATGAGCAGTTCTTC
CASSLGQGGYNEQFF
>TRBD1|TRBV28|TRBJ2-1|-
TGTGCCAGCAGTTTTACAGGGGGCCTAGGGAATGAGCAGTTCTTC
CASSFTGGLGNEQFF
>-|TRBV30|TRBJ2-5|-
TGTGCCTGGAGTGCCACAGATCTGGCCCAGTACTTC
CAWSATDLAQYF
>TRBD2|TRBV7-6|TRBJ2-7|-
TGTGCCAGCAGCCCCGGACTAGCGGGGGGCGACGAGCAGTACTTC
CASSPGLAGGDEQYF
>-|TRBV6-5|TRBJ1-1|-
TGTGCCAGCAGTTACACGGAAGGGGTAGGTGAAGCTTTCTTT
CASSYTEGVGEAFF
>-|TRBV5-1|TRBJ2-2|-
TGCGCCAGCAGCTTTGGGCTGCTCACCGGGGAGCTGTTTTTT
CASSFGLLTGELFF
>-|TRBV5-6|TRBJ1-2|-
TGTGCCAGCAGCGAGGCACCCGACAGCCACTATGGCTACACCTTC
CASSEAPDSHYGYTF
>-|TRBV10-3|TRBJ2-7|-
TGTGCCATCAGTAATCCTGGACAGACTAACTACGAGCAGTACTTC
CAISNPGQTNYEQYF
>-|TRBV7-9|TRBJ1-1|-
TGTGCCAGCAAGGGGACTGAAGCTTTCTTT
CASKGTEAFF
>-|TRBV12-5|TRBJ1-4|-
TGTGCTAGTGGTTTGGTAACAAACAGATTTGCAACTAATGAAAAACTGTTTTTT
CASGLVTNRFATNEKLFF
>-|TRBV18|TRBJ2-4|-
TGTGCCAGCTCACCACTTGTTTCGGACATTCAGTACTTC
CASSPLVSDIQYF
>-|TRBV6-4|TRBJ2-5|-
TGTGCCAGCAGTGACGGGCTAGGGGGGACCCAGTACTTC
CASSDGLGGTQYF
>TRBD1|TRBV5-1|TRBJ1-1|-
TGCGCCAGCAGCAGGCAGGGGGACACTGAAGCTTTCTTT
CASSRQGDTEAFF
>TRBD1|TRBV11-3|TRBJ2-3|-
TGTGCCAGCAGCTCGACAGGGGTCGGCACAGATACGCAGTATTTT
CASSSTGVGTDTQYF
>-|TRBV5-8|TRBJ2-7|-
TGTGCCAGCAGCCCCCGTTTAGTCGGGGGGCCCGGGGAGCAGTACTTC
CASSPRLVGGPGEQYF
>-|TRBV11-2|TRBJ1-1|-
TGTGCCAGCAGCTTAGCGCGGAACACTGAAGCTTTCTTT
CASSLARNTEAFF